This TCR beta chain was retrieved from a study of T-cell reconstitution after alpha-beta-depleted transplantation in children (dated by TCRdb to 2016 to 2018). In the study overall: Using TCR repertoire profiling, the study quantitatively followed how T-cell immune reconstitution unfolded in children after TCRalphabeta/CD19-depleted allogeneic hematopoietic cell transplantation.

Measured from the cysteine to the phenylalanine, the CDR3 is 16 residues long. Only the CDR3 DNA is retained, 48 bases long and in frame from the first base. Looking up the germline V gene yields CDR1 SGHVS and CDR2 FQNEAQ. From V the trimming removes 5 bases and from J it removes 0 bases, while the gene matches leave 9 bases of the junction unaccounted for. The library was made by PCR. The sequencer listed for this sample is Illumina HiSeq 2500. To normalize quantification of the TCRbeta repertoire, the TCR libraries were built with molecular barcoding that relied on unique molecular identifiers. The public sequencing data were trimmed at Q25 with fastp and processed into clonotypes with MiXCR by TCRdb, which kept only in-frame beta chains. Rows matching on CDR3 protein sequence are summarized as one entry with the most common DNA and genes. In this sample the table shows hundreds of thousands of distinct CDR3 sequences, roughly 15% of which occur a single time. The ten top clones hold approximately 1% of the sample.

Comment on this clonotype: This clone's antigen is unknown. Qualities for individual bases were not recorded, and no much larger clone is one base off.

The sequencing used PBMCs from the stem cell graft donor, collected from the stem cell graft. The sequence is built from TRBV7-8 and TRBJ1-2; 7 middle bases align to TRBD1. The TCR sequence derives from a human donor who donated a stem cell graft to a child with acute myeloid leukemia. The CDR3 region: CASSAYSGTANYGYTF. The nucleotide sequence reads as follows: TGTGCCAGCAGCGCCTACTCCGGGACAGCTAACTATGGCTACACCTTC.